This TCR beta chain was retrieved from a study of blood T cell repertoires in COVID-19. Overall study context: PBMCs, B-cell-depleted T cells, or T cells provided the cDNA or gDNA that made up the material.

Libraries were prepared by immunoSEQ multiplex PCR; TCRdb keeps only in-frame clonotypes and omits some of them. Of around 250,000 clones detected, more than 75% appear once; the ten largest clones hold under 2%. Trimming shortened V by 6 bases and J by 3 bases, and 33 bases separated the two germline ends. This CDR3 region has 20 residues. Germline-derived CDR1 and CDR2 are MDHEN and SYDVKM. The TCR sequence derives from a woman in her sixties who had recovered from COVID-19. This sequence joins TRBV28 and TRBJ2-7, with D possibly being TRBD1 (6 bases). The specimen was peripheral blood. DNA for the CDR3: TGTGCCAGCAGGAACCAGGGGTCTAGTCTACGCAGGGGTCTAGTCTACGAGCAGTACTTC. It translates to CASRNQGSSLRRGLVYEQYF.